Shown below are 9 T cell receptor beta chains from a single sample sequenced in a study of shared clonotypes between healthy human individuals. Sequencing was performed with immunoSEQ multiplex PCR; in TCRdb, only in-frame clones are kept and a portion is missing. The table shows about 470,000 clones, with 70% to 80% occurring only once. The sequenced sample was PBMCs. The receptor set was obtained from a middle-aged woman in good health. Some clones in this sample may be carry-over from other donors' samples.

The genes are TRBV2 and TRBJ2-5; D may be TRBD1 (6 bases). The length of the CDR3 is 13 residues. Looked up from germline, CDR1 is SNHLY and CDR2 is FYNNEI. Deletions cut 8 bases from V and 2 bases from J, with 12 bases between. CDR3 region: CASEQGGQETQYF. CDR3 nucleotide sequence: TGTGCCAGCGAACAGGGTGGTCAAGAGACCCAGTACTTC.

This clone was seen only a few times. V gene TRBV25-1 combines with J gene TRBJ1-4; D may be TRBD1 (6 bases). Between the trimmed V and J ends, which lost 7 bases and 7 bases, there was a span of 16 bases. CDR1 is MGHDK, CDR2 SYGVNS, per germline. The length of the CDR3 is 14 residues. DNA of the CDR3: TGTGCCAGCACCCCGCCGGGGGCTGGTGAAAAACTGTTTTTT. Translation gives CASTPPGAGEKLFF.

The V call is TRBV2, the J call TRBJ1-3; 7 bases fit TRBD1. V shed 7 bases, J shed 3 bases, and the junction held 21 bases outside the gene matches. The CDR3 runs to 19 residues. Per germline, CDR1 SNHLY and CDR2 FYNNEI. In DNA, the CDR3 is TGTGCCAGCAACAACCGCCATCCGGGACAGACTCAAATTGGAAACACCATATATTTT. It is translated as CASNNRHPGQTQIGNTIYF.

V usage is TRBV2 and J usage is TRBJ2-2, with a weak D call TRBD2 (6 bases). Germline lookup yields CDR1 SNHLY and CDR2 FYNNEI. V lost 7 bases and J 6 bases, leaving 15 bases between the germline ends. The CDR3 is 14 residues long. The CDR3 DNA follows: TGTGCCAGCATGGAGGGAGGTCGAGCCGGGGAGCTGTTTTTT. Translated: CASMEGGRAGELFF.

The table lists this clone with a count of one. The CDR3: CASSLRGPADTQYF. CDR3 coding DNA: TGTGCCAGTAGTCTTAGGGGGCCAGCAGATACGCAGTATTTT. The chain couples TRBV19 to TRBJ2-3, with 7 bases lining up with TRBD1. The V gene end was trimmed by 5 bases and the J gene end by 4 bases; junction bases not matched to a gene: 6. Germline V gene data show CDR1 as LNHDA and CDR2 as SQIVND (reference sequence). This CDR3 is built from 14 residues.

The rearrangement links TRBV5-8 to TRBJ1-3; D is undetermined. Trimming pared 4 bases from V and 0 bases from J, leaving 14 bases between. CDR1 and CDR2 (germline): SGHTS, YDEGEE. This CDR3 has 16 residues. CDR3 in DNA: TGTGCCAGCAGCCAAAAGTGGAGGAACTCTGGAAACACCATATATTTT. It is translated as CASSQKWRNSGNTIYF.

The chain couples TRBV6-6 to TRBJ2-7, with TRBD2 matching 7 bases. Germline V lookup: CDR1 MNHNY, CDR2 SVGAGI (reference sequence). The CDR3 spans 14 residues. V dropped 4 bases and J dropped 5; count of bases not matched to a gene: 8. This chain's CDR3 is CASSSRENPHEQYF. CDR3 bases: TGTGCCAGCAGTTCGCGGGAGAATCCCCACGAGCAGTACTTC.

This clone was observed at least ten times. The chain is built from TRBV28 and TRBJ1-2; 10 bases are shared with TRBD1. The CDR3 contains 14 residues. V lost 10 bases and J lost 4; bases outside the gene matches: 9. Germline CDR1 is MDHEN and CDR2 is SYDVKM. DNA for the CDR3: TGTGCCACCCTAGACAGGGGGCTTGTCTATGGCTACACCTTC. It specifies CATLDRGLVYGYTF.

The J gene is TRBJ2-1, the V gene TRBV19, with 7 bases matching TRBD2. The V segment lost 7 bases and the J segment 0 bases; nucleotides outside the gene matches: 12. This CDR3 is built from 17 residues. Germline-derived CDR1 and CDR2 are LNHDA and SQIVND (reference sequence). For the CDR3, the DNA is TGTGCCAGTATGAGGGTTGGAGCGGGAAGCTCCTACAATGAGCAGTTCTTC. This codes for CASMRVGAGSSYNEQFF.